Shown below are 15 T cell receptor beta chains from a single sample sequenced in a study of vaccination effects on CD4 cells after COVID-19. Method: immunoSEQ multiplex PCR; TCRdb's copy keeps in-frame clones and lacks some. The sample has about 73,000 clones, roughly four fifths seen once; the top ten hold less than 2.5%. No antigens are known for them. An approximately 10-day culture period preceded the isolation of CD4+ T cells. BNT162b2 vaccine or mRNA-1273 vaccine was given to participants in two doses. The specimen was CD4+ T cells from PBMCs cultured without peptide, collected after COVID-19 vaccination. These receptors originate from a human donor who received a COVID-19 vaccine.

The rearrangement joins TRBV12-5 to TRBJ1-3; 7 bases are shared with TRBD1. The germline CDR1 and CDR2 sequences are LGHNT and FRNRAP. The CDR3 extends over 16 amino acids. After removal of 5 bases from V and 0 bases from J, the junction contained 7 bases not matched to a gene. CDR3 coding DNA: TGTGCTAGTGGTCCAACAGGGGCCGACTCTGGAAACACCATATATTTT. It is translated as CASGPTGADSGNTIYF.

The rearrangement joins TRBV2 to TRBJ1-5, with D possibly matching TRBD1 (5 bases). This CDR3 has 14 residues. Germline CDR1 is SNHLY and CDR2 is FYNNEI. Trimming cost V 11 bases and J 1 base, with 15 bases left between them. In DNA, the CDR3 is TGTGCCGTCCGGGGCTACTTGAGCAATCAGCCCCAGCATTTT. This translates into CAVRGYLSNQPQHF.

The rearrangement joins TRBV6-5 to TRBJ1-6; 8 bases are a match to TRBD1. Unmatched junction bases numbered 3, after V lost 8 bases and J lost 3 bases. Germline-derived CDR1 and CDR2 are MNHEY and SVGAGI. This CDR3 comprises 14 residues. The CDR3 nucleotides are TGTGCCAGCCTCGGACAGGGCTATAATTCACCCCTCCACTTT. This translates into CASLGQGYNSPLHF.

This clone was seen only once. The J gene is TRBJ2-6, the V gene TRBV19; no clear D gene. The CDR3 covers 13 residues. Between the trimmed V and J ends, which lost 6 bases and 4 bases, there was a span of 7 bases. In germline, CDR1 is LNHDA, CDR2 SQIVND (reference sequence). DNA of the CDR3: TGTGCCAGTAGGATTGGGGGGGCCAACGTCCTGACTTTC. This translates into CASRIGGANVLTF. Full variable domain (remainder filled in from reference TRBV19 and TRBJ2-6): DGGITQSPKYLFRKEGQNVTLSCEQNLNHDAMYWYRQDPGQGLRLIYYSQIVNDFQKGDIAEGYSVSREKKESFPLTVTSAQKNPTAFYLCASRIGGANVLTFGAGSRLTVL.

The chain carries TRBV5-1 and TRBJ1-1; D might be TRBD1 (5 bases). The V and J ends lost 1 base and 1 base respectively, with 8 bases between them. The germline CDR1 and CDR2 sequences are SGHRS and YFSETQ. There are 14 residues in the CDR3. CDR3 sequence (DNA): TGCGCCAGCAGCTTGCTGGGACGGAACACTGAAGCTTTCTTT. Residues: CASSLLGRNTEAFF.

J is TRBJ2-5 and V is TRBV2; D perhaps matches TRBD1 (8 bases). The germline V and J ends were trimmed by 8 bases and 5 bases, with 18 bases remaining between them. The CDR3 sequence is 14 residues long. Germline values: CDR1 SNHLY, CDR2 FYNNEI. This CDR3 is CASRGNRGGETQYF. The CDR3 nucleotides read TGTGCCAGCCGGGGGAACAGGGGGGGCGAGACCCAGTACTTC.

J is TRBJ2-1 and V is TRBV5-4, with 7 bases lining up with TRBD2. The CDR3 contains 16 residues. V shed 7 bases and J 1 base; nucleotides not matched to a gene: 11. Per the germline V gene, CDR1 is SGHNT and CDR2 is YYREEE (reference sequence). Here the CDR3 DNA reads TGTGCCAGCTTACAGTTTGGGGGGGTTTCCTACAATGAGCAGTTCTTC. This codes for CASLQFGGVSYNEQFF.

The CDR3 here is CASSLVRGEETQYF. The CDR3, as DNA: TGTGCCAGCAGCTTAGTTAGGGGAGAAGAGACCCAGTACTTC. This chain joins TRBV7-2 and TRBJ2-5, with D perhaps TRBD1 or TRBD2 (5 bases each). Germline V gives CDR1 SGHTA, CDR2 FQGNSA. V shed 1 base and J shed 3 bases, with 9 bases lying between them. CDR3 length equals 14 residues.

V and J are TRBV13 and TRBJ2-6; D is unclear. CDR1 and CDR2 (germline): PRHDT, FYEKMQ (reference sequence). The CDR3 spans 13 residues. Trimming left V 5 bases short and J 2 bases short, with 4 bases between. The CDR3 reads CASSPPGANVLTF. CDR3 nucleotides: TGTGCCAGCAGCCCGCCTGGGGCCAACGTCCTGACTTTC.

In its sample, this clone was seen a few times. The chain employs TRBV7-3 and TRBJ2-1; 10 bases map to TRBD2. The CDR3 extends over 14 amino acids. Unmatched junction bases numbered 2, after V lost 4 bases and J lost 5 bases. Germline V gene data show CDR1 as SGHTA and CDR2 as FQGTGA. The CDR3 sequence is CASSSSGGHNEQFF. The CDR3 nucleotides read TGTGCCAGCAGCTCTAGCGGGGGCCACAATGAGCAGTTCTTC.

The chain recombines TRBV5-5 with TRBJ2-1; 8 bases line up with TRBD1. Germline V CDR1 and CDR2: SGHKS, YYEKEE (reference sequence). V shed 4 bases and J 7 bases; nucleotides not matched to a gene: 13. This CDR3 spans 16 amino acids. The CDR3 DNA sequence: TGTGCCAGCAGCCCTCAAACCGGGACAGGCGGAAATGAGCAGTTCTTC. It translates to CASSPQTGTGGNEQFF.

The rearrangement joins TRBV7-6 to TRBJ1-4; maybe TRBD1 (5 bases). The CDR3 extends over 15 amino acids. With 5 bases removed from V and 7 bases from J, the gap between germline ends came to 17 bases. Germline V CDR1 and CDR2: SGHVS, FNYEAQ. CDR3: CASSATWGDGEKLFF. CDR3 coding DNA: TGTGCCAGCAGCGCAACGTGGGGGGATGGTGAAAAACTGTTTTTT.

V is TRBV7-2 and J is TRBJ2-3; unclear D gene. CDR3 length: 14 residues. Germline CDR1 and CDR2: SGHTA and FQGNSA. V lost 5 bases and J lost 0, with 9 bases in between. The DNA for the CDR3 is TGTGCCAGCAGCCGGGCCTCTAGCACAGATACGCAGTATTTT. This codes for CASSRASSTDTQYF.

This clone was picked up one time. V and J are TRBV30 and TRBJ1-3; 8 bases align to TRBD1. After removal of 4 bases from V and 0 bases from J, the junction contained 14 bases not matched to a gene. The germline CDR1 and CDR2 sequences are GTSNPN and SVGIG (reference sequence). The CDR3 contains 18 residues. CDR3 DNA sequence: TGTGCCTGGAAGGTCTCGGTGACAGGGGCCGTCTCTGGAAACACCATATATTTT. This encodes CAWKVSVTGAVSGNTIYF.

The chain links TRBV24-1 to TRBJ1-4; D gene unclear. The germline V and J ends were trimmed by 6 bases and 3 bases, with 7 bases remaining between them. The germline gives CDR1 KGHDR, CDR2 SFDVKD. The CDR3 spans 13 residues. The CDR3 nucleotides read TGTGCCACCAGTAGGGCCTCTAATGAAAAACTGTTTTTT. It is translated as CATSRASNEKLFF.